Below, one TCR beta chain is given with its context. Germline V gene lookup returns CDR1 LGHDT and CDR2 YNNKEL (reference sequence). The CDR3 length is 11 residues. Trimming pared 1 base from V and 7 bases from J, leaving 4 bases between. The sample is drawn from a study of blood T cell repertoires in COVID-19. Across the study: COVID-19 samples from acute and convalescent phases originated in the United States, Italy and Spain. Sample material is recorded as cDNA or gDNA derived from T cells, B-cell-depleted T cells, or PBMCs.

Original data processing: Researchers report that nucleated cell counts were estimated from reference gene primer amplification. Sequenced by immunoSEQ multiplex PCR; TCRdb stores in-frame clones only, minus some. V, J and clone size are taken as reported in that table, and D and trimming were inferred from the DNA itself. The sample contains about 280,000 clones, roughly 85% of which appear only once. The sequence derives from a woman in her forties or fifties who had recovered from COVID-19. The sequenced sample was peripheral blood. V gene TRBV3-1 (or the pseudogene TRBV3-2) combines with J gene TRBJ1-2; D ambiguous. The chain's CDR3 is CASSQGGGYTF. The CDR3 DNA reads TGTGCCAGCAGCCAAGGAGGTGGCTACACCTTC.